A selection of T cell receptor beta chains follows, all from one sample in a study of glioma-infiltrating T cells after dendritic cell vaccination. Clones were sequenced by immunoSEQ multiplex PCR, and TCRdb holds only the in-frame ones, with some missing. The sample has about 90,000 clones; approximately 87% are singletons. The sample was blood, taken before dendritic cell vaccination. These receptors all stem from a human donor with glioblastoma. Both conserved end residues are part of each CDR3.

V: TRBV5-1; J: TRBJ1-4; CDR3: CASSSQPPEANEKLFF
V: TRBV7-8; J: TRBJ1-3; CDR3: CASSFKGRQTASGNTIYF
V: TRBV5-1; J: TRBJ2-2; CDR3: CASSFRLDTGELFF
V: TRBV5-1; J: TRBJ2-1; CDR3: CASSRLTSGRASDNEQFF
V: TRBV7-3; J: TRBJ2-4; CDR3: CASSLGQPAKNIQYF
V: TRBV5-1; J: TRBJ2-1; CDR3: CASSLRGGLSHRGNEQFF
V: TRBV6-5; J: TRBJ2-1; CDR3: CASRSPGLRYNEQFF
V: TRBV2; J: TRBJ2-1; CDR3: CASGGGTTNYNEQFF
V: TRBV5-6; J: TRBJ1-5; CDR3: CASSLLGTGGGQPQHF
V: TRBV23-1; J: TRBJ2-7; CDR3: CASSQSGQGVPYEQYF
V: TRBV7-3; J: TRBJ1-1; CDR3: CASSLNRGLSEAFF
V: TRBV19; J: TRBJ2-1; CDR3: CASSMGPGGDEQFF
V: TRBV7-9; J: TRBJ1-1; CDR3: CASRSGTGPLFF
V: TRBV10-2; J: TRBJ1-2; CDR3: CASSEDIWGANYGYTF
V: TRBV25-1; J: TRBJ2-5; CDR3: CASSGGYGTGGETQYF
V: TRBV2; J: TRBJ1-4; CDR3: CASSEGRGQIEKLFF
V: TRBV15; J: TRBJ2-3; CDR3: CATSRGAFSGSEF